This T cell receptor beta chain was sequenced for a study of lymphopenia after photon versus proton radiotherapy. Study-level findings and limits: Larger post-nadir TCR diversity loss correlated inversely with survival in deceased patients.

Assay used: immunoSEQ multiplex PCR; TCRdb lists only in-frame clones, some missing. Among about 14,000 clones, 82% were seen once, and the ten largest hold 27%. The V gene's germline CDR1 is MNHEY and CDR2 SMNVEV (reference sequence). Trimming took 3 bases from V and 8 from J, leaving 17 bases between them. This CDR3 comprises 15 residues. As regards this clone: Its antigen is unknown.

The sequence derives from a man aged 50 to 60 with gastric cancer. The chain carries TRBV27 and TRBJ1-3, with a tentative D call TRBD1 (5 bases). The material was peripheral blood, obtained from a patient treated with photon-based radiotherapy. CDR3: CASSFGQGQGDTIYF. The CDR3 DNA follows: TGTGCCAGCAGTTTTGGGCAGGGCCAAGGTGACACCATATATTTT.